This T cell receptor (beta chain) was documented in a study of T cells after somatic rescue of genetic block. TCRdb keeps only in-frame clones here, not all; method: immunoSEQ multiplex PCR. The data show about 63,000 clones, about 92% seen once. CDR3 length: 19 amino acids. With 5 bases clipped from V and 9 bases from J, the junction kept 25 bases outside the gene matches. Germline-derived CDR1 and CDR2 are SGHVS and FQNEAQ. The receptor comes from a man between 35 and 55 years old. The chain carries TRBV7-8 and TRBJ2-1; the match to TRBD1 covers 7 bases. The sequencing input was peripheral blood mononuclear cells (PBMCs). The CDR3 coding sequence is TGTGCCAGCAGCCTCCTGAGTGGTCAGGGGGATCCTTTACTCGGTGAGCAGTTCTTC. Encoded protein: CASSLLSGQGDPLLGEQFF.